This paragraph reports one TCR beta chain. Its target is unknown. The data were obtained in a study of immune evolution from preneoplasia to lung adenocarcinoma. The data were produced by immunoSEQ multiplex PCR, yet TCRdb's version contains in-frame clones alone and is incomplete. The sample has some 6,200 clones, around 78% seen once. Study results and caveats: Normal lung had highest clonality; later lesions appeared denser, more diverse.

Per the germline V gene, CDR1 is MDHEN and CDR2 is SYDVKM. V lost 2 bases, J lost 4 bases, and 11 bases lay in between. The CDR3 length is 14 residues. Resections took place in Japan or China from about 2014 to 2017. The source material was FFPE lung adenocarcinoma in situ tissue. The TCR originated in an older donor with lung adenocarcinoma. This chain connects TRBV28 to TRBJ2-5; possibly TRBD2 for D (6 bases). The CDR3 sequence is CASSLAGPLETQYF. The DNA of the CDR3 is TGTGCCAGCAGTTTAGCGGGACCGCTAGAGACCCAGTACTTC. The full variable domain, its missing parts supplied by reference TRBV28 and TRBJ2-5, is DVKVTQSSRYLVKRTGEKVFLECVQDMDHENMFWYRQDPGLGLRLIYFSYDVKMKEKGDIPEGYSVSREKKERFSLILESASTNQTSMYLCASSLAGPLETQYFGPGTRLLVL.